This TCR beta chain derives from a study of cytomegalovirus exposure and HLA in healthy donors. Study findings and constraints: Presence/absence analyses assumed roughly uniform sequencing depth across donors, which may not hold.

60 Vbeta and 13 Jbeta primers were used in PCR. The data were produced by immunoSEQ multiplex PCR, yet TCRdb's version contains in-frame clones alone and is incomplete. Counted here are some 200,000 clones, roughly 80% occurring once; the ten biggest clones make up about 3.1%. This clone was observed once. Its antigen is currently unknown. Trimming at V came to 4 bases and at J to 4 bases, leaving 7 bases not matched to a gene. From germline, CDR1 is LNHDA and CDR2 SQIVND (reference sequence). The CDR3 is 16 residues long. The genes are TRBV19 and TRBJ1-5, with 10 bases identical to TRBD1. The receptor was derived from a female donor in good health and CMV-seronegative. The sample comprised PBMCs. The CDR3 here is CASSTGDRGWNQPQHF. CDR3 DNA: TGTGCCAGTAGTACAGGGGACAGGGGATGGAATCAGCCCCAGCATTTT.